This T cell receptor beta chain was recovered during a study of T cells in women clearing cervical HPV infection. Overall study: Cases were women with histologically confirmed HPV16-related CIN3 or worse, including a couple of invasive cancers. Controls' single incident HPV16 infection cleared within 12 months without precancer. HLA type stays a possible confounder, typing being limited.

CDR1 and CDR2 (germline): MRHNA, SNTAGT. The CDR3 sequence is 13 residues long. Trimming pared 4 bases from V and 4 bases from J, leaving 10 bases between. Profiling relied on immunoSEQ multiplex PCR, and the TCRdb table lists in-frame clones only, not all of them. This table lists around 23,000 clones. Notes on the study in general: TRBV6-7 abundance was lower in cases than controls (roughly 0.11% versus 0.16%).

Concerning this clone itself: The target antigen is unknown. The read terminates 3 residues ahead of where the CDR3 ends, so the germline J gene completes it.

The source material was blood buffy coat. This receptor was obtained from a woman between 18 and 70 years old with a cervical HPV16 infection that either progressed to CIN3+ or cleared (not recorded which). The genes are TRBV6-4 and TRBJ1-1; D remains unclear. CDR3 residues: CASSAHEGTEAFF. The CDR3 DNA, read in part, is TGTGCCAGCAGTGCTCATGAAGGCACTGAA.